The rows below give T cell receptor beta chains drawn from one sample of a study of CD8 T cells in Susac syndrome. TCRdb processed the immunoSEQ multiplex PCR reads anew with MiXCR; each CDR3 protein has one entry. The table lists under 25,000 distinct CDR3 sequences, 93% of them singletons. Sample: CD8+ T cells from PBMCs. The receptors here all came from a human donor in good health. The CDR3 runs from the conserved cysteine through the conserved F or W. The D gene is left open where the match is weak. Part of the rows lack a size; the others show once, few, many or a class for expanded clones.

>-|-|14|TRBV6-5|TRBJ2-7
CASSYSDPAYEQYF
TGTGCCAGCAGTTACTCGGATCCAGCCTACGAGCAGTACTTC
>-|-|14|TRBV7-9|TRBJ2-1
CASSLDRWDNEQFF
TGTGCCAGCAGCTTAGACAGGTGGGACAATGAGCAGTTCTTC
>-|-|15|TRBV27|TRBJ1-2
CASSLGARSNYGYTF
TGTGCCAGCAGTTTGGGGGCACGGTCCAACTATGGCTACACCTTC
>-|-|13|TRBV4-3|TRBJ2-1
CASSQGGPSEQFF
TGCGCCAGCAGCCAAGGGGGGCCGAGTGAGCAGTTCTTC
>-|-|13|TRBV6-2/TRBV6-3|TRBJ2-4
CASSTLTENIQYF
TGTGCCAGCAGTACCCTGACAGAAAACATTCAGTACTTC
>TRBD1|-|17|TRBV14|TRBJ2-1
CASSHYQGAPSYNEQFF
TGTGCCAGCAGCCATTACCAGGGGGCACCCTCCTACAATGAGCAGTTCTTC
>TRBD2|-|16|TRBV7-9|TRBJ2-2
CASSLIWTSGSGELFF
TGTGCCAGCAGCTTAATATGGACTAGCGGGTCCGGGGAGCTGTTTTTT
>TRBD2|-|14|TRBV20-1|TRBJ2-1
CSALRLAGRNEQFF
TGCAGTGCCCTGCGTCTAGCGGGCCGAAATGAGCAGTTCTTC
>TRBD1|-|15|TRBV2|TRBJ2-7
CASSEGTGVTYEQYF
TGTGCCAGCAGTGAAGGTACAGGGGTGACCTACGAGCAGTACTTC
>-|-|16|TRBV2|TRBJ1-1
CASSEAEGQVSTEAFF
TGTGCCAGCAGTGAAGCGGAAGGCCAAGTGAGTACTGAAGCTTTCTTT
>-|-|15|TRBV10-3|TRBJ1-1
CAISESKNPNTEAFF
TGTGCCATCAGTGAGTCGAAAAATCCGAACACTGAAGCTTTCTTT
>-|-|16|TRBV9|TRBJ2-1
CASSVGGDPSYNEQFF
TGTGCCAGCAGCGTAGGAGGAGACCCCTCCTACAATGAGCAGTTCTTC
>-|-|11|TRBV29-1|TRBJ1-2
CSVEDLGGYTF
TGCAGCGTTGAAGATCTCGGTGGCTACACCTTC
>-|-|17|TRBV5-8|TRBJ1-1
CASSLYPRDAMNTEAFF
TGTGCCAGCAGCTTGTATCCCAGAGACGCAATGAACACTGAAGCTTTCTTT
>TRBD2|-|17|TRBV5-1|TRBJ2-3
CASSSYLPSGVEDTQYF
TGCGCCAGCAGCTCCTACCTACCGAGCGGGGTGGAAGATACGCAGTATTTT
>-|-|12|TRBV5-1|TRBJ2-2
CASSFRSGELFF
TGCGCCAGCAGCTTTAGAAGCGGGGAGCTGTTTTTT
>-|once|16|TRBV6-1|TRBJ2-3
CASSPPDRGGADTQYF
TGTGCCAGCAGTCCTCCAGACAGGGGAGGGGCAGATACGCAGTATTTT
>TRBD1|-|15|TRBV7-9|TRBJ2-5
CASSLGTGGGETQYF
TGTGCCAGCAGCTTAGGGACAGGGGGCGGAGAGACCCAGTACTTC
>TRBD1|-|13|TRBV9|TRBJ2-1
CASTTGGGTEQFF
TGTGCCAGCACTACAGGGGGTGGAACTGAGCAGTTCTTC
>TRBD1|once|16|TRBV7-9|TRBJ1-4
CASSFRDRDTNEKLFF
TGTGCCAGCAGCTTTCGGGACAGGGATACTAATGAAAAACTGTTTTTT
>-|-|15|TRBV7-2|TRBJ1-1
CASSLDLGLDTEAFF
TGTGCCAGCAGCTTAGATCTAGGGCTAGACACTGAAGCTTTCTTT
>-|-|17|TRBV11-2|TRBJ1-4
CASSLQARVATNEKLFF
TGTGCCAGCAGCTTACAGGCCCGGGTGGCAACTAATGAAAAACTGTTTTTT
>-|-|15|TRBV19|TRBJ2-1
CASSIVLAPYNEQFF
TGTGCCAGTAGTATTGTACTAGCCCCCTACAATGAGCAGTTCTTC
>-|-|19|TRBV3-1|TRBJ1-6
CASSQDRSVRVETNSPLHF
TGTGCCAGCAGCCAAGATAGGTCCGTAAGGGTAGAGACTAATTCACCCCTCCACTTT
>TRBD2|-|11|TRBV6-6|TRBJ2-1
CASSERGSEFF
TGTGCCAGCAGTGAGCGGGGATCTGAGTTCTTC
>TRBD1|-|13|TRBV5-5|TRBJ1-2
CASSIGTGYGYTF
TGTGCCAGCAGCATCGGGACAGGGTACGGCTACACCTTC
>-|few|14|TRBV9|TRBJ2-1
CASSAQDDRNEQFF
TGTGCCAGCAGCGCTCAGGATGACCGCAATGAGCAGTTCTTC
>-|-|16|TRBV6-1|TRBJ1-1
CASSPLLGPRNTEAFF
TGTGCCAGCAGTCCACTCCTGGGACCCCGGAACACTGAAGCTTTCTTT
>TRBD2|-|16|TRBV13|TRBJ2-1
CASSSSDRTSGGEQFF
TGTGCCAGCAGCTCTTCCGACCGGACTAGCGGGGGTGAGCAGTTCTTC
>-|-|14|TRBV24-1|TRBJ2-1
CATSDWRDNDEQFF
TGTGCCACCAGTGATTGGAGGGATAACGATGAGCAGTTCTTC
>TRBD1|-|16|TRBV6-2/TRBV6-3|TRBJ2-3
CASSYWDRASTDTQYF
TGTGCCAGCAGTTATTGGGACAGGGCGAGCACAGATACGCAGTATTTT
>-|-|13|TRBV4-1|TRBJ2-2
CASSLRGSGELFF
TGCGCCAGCAGCCTCCGGGGGTCCGGGGAGCTGTTTTTT
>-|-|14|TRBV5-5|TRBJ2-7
CASSLFTGSYEQYF
TGTGCCAGCAGCTTATTTACAGGCTCCTACGAGCAGTACTTC
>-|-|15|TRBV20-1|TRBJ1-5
CSAREVFSGNQPQHF
TGCAGTGCTAGAGAGGTATTTAGCGGCAATCAGCCCCAGCATTTT
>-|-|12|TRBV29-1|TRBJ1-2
CSVEEGSYGYTF
TGCAGCGTTGAGGAGGGCTCCTATGGCTACACCTTC
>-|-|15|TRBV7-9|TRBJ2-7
CASSLVQGPTYEQYF
TGTGCCAGCAGCTTAGTACAAGGGCCTACCTACGAGCAGTACTTC
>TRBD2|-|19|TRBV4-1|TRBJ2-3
CASSQEGPSGRGITDTQYF
TGCGCCAGCAGCCAAGAAGGCCCATCCGGGCGGGGGATCACAGATACGCAGTATTTT
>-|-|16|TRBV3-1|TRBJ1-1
CASSQEGGRVPTEAFF
TGTGCCAGCAGCCAAGAGGGGGGCAGGGTCCCCACTGAAGCTTTCTTT
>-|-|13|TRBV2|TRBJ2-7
CASSEPEPYEQYF
TGTGCCAGCAGTGAACCCGAACCCTACGAGCAGTACTTC
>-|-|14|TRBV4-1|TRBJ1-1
CASSQWGGGAEAFF
TGCGCCAGCAGCCAATGGGGCGGGGGCGCTGAAGCTTTCTTT
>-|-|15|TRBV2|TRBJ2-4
CATMQRPLAKNIQYF
TGTGCCACCATGCAGAGACCCCTAGCCAAAAACATTCAGTACTTC
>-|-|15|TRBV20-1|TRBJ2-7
CSARDIREVYSEQYF
TGCAGTGCTAGAGATATTCGGGAAGTCTATTCCGAGCAGTACTTC
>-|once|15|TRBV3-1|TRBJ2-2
CASSQQAAFTGELFF
TGTGCCAGCAGCCAACAGGCGGCTTTCACCGGGGAGCTGTTTTTT
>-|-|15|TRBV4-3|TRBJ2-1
CASSQVRGSYNEQFF
TGCGCCAGCAGCCAAGTCCGAGGCTCCTACAATGAGCAGTTCTTC
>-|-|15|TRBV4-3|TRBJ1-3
CASSQDGQPGNTIYF
TGCGCCAGCAGCCAAGATGGCCAGCCTGGAAACACCATATATTTT
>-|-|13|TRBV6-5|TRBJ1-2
CASRGEGVNGYTF
TGTGCCAGCAGGGGGGAGGGTGTTAATGGCTACACCTTC
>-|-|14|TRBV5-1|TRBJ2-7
CASSLEGGSYEQYF
TGCGCCAGCAGCTTGGAGGGGGGCTCCTACGAGCAGTACTTC
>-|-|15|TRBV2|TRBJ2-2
CATTGEVLNTGELFF
TGTGCCACCACAGGCGAGGTTCTGAACACCGGGGAGCTGTTTTTT
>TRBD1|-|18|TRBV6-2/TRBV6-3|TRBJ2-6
CASSYRAGGFSGANVLTF
TGTGCCAGCAGTTACAGGGCAGGGGGATTCTCTGGGGCCAACGTCCTGACTTTC